This T cell receptor beta chain was sequenced during a study of Graves' ophthalmopathy and Graves' hyperthyroidism. Overall study context: Absence of ophthalmopathy within 18 months of follow-up defined stable hyperthyroidism.

None of the included patients had other autoimmune diseases, uncontrolled infections, pregnancy or lactation, as these led to exclusion. Amplification of TCR beta CDR3 regions used RNA transcripts. The authors performed first-round RT-PCR with HTBI primers and then a second-round multiplex PCR. TCRdb called the multiplex PCR reads again in MiXCR, with one record for every CDR3 protein. There are about 500,000 distinct CDR3 sequences in the sample; less than 40% occur only once, and roughly 4.5% lies in the top ten. This clonotype was counted ten times or more. The antigen remains undetermined. Points from the study as a whole: Detection in blood was also observed for most expanded thyroid clonotypes above 0.001 frequency. With roughly 65% sensitivity and about 72% specificity, the model predicted ophthalmopathy progression.

The germline V and J ends were trimmed by 5 bases and 6 bases, with 8 bases remaining between them. Per the germline V gene, CDR1 is MDHEN and CDR2 is SYDVKM. The CDR3 length is 11 residues. The chain is built from TRBV28 and TRBJ2-7; D might be TRBD2 (5 bases). The TCR comes from an adult man with Graves' hyperthyroidism. The sample was peripheral blood or thyroid tissue (not recorded which). This CDR3 is CASSTGIEQYF. CDR3 nucleotides: TGTGCCAGCAGTACCGGGATCGAGCAGTACTTC. Full variable domain (missing parts from reference TRBV28 and TRBJ2-7): DVKVTQSSRYLVKRTGEKVFLECVQDMDHENMFWYRQDPGLGLRLIYFSYDVKMKEKGDIPEGYSVSREKKERFSLILESASTNQTSMYLCASSTGIEQYFGPGTRLTVT.